Listed below are T cell receptor beta chains from one sample, sequenced in a study of OX40 agonist ivuxolimab in advanced cancers. Using immunoSEQ multiplex PCR, the repertoire was profiled, and TCRdb retains in-frame clones only, with some absent. The sample has approximately 70,000 clones, 82% seen once; the top ten hold 5.5%. This material consisted of CD4+ or CD8+ T cells sorted from blood, taken in a trial of the OX40 agonist ivuxolimab. Receptors originate from an adult with an advanced solid tumor such as melanoma, head and neck, liver or kidney cancer. Each CDR3 is given with its conserved first and last residue. D genes are given only for firm matches. Clone size is not always given. Where it is, it says once, few, many or a class for expanded clones.

D gene: TRBD1; V gene: TRBV7-9; J gene: TRBJ2-1; clone size: NA; CDR3 protein: CASLWSQGANEQFF; CDR3 DNA: TGTGCCAGCCTCTGGTCCCAGGGGGCAAATGAGCAGTTCTTC
D gene: NA; V gene: TRBV27; J gene: TRBJ1-1; clone size: NA; CDR3 protein: CASSLGLNTEAFF; CDR3 DNA: TGTGCCAGCAGTTTAGGCCTAAACACTGAAGCTTTCTTT
D gene: NA; V gene: TRBV7-9; J gene: TRBJ1-4; clone size: NA; CDR3 protein: CASSQGWGATNEKLFF; CDR3 DNA: TGTGCCAGCAGCCAAGGATGGGGGGCCACTAATGAAAAACTGTTTTTT
D gene: NA; V gene: TRBV27; J gene: TRBJ2-7; clone size: NA; CDR3 protein: CASQDSYEQYF; CDR3 DNA: TGTGCCAGCCAAGACAGTTACGAGCAGTACTTC
D gene: NA; V gene: TRBV28; J gene: TRBJ2-2; clone size: NA; CDR3 protein: CASSSPRELFF; CDR3 DNA: TGTGCCAGCAGTTCCCCCCGGGAGCTGTTTTTT
D gene: NA; V gene: TRBV5-5; J gene: TRBJ1-1; clone size: NA; CDR3 protein: CASTFDRPNTEAFF; CDR3 DNA: TGTGCCAGCACTTTTGACAGACCGAACACTGAAGCTTTCTTT
D gene: NA; V gene: TRBV5-4; J gene: TRBJ1-2; clone size: NA; CDR3 protein: CASSPPTGQGGYTF; CDR3 DNA: TGTGCCAGCAGCCCCCCCACAGGGCAAGGTGGCTACACCTTC
D gene: NA; V gene: TRBV4-1; J gene: TRBJ1-2; clone size: NA; CDR3 protein: CASSQDGTRANYGYTF; CDR3 DNA: TGCGCCAGCAGCCAAGATGGGACAAGAGCTAACTATGGCTACACCTTC
D gene: TRBD2; V gene: TRBV4-2; J gene: TRBJ2-5; clone size: few; CDR3 protein: CASSQDLRGGLVLETQYF; CDR3 DNA: TGTGCCAGCAGCCAAGATTTACGGGGGGGCCTTGTACTAGAGACCCAGTACTTC
D gene: NA; V gene: TRBV6-5; J gene: TRBJ1-3; clone size: NA; CDR3 protein: CASGSWRGSGNTIYF; CDR3 DNA: TGTGCCAGCGGTAGTTGGAGGGGCTCTGGAAACACCATATATTTT
D gene: NA; V gene: TRBV7-2; J gene: TRBJ1-6; clone size: NA; CDR3 protein: CASRRQGYNSPLHF; CDR3 DNA: TGTGCCAGCAGACGGCAGGGGTATAATTCACCCCTCCACTTT
D gene: NA; V gene: TRBV7-3; J gene: TRBJ1-1; clone size: NA; CDR3 protein: CASSQSEIGEAFF; CDR3 DNA: TGTGCCAGCAGCCAAAGCGAGATAGGGGAAGCTTTCTTT
D gene: NA; V gene: TRBV7-9; J gene: TRBJ2-7; clone size: few; CDR3 protein: CASTQRETAYEQYF; CDR3 DNA: TGTGCCAGCACCCAAAGGGAGACAGCCTACGAGCAGTACTTC